Below are 30 T cell receptor beta chains sequenced from a single sample in a study of a mutant IDH1 vaccine in newly diagnosed glioma. These receptors are not linked to any known antigen. Time point denoted: week 35, safety follow-up. Doses of 300 ug of mutant IDH1 20-mer peptide were given with topical imiquimod. TCRdb keeps only in-frame clones here, not all; method: immunoSEQ multiplex PCR. The sample holds tens of thousands of clones, around 90% seen once. The sequencing here drew on PBMCs, taken from a glioma patient whose treatment included an IDH1 peptide vaccine. Receptors originate from a man aged 30 to 45 with glioma.

The V call is TRBV5-1, the J call TRBJ1-1; 8 bases fit TRBD1. Trimming cost V 1 base and J 2 bases; bases outside gene matches: 4. This CDR3 spans 15 amino acids. In germline, CDR1 is SGHRS, CDR2 YFSETQ. The CDR3 region has the DNA TGCGCCAGCAGCTTGCAGGGGGCTCGTAACACTGAAGCTTTCTTT. Residues: CASSLQGARNTEAFF.

The V call is TRBV5-6, the J call TRBJ1-3; maybe TRBD1 (5 bases). The CDR3 spans 16 residues. Germline loops: CDR1 SGHDT, CDR2 YYEEEE. The V and J ends lost 0 bases and 0 bases respectively, with 10 bases between them. CDR3 protein: CASSLGTGNSGNTIYF. CDR3 bases: TGTGCCAGCAGCTTGGGAACAGGAAACTCTGGAAACACCATATATTTT. The variable domain in full, completed from reference TRBV5-6 and TRBJ1-3, reads DAGVTQSPTHLIKTRGQQVTLRCSPKSGHDTVSWYQQALGQGPQFIFQYYEEEERQRGNFPDRFSGHQFPNYSSELNVNALLLGDSALYLCASSLGTGNSGNTIYFGEGSWLTVV.

The V call is TRBV9, the J call TRBJ1-1, with D unresolved. Trimming took off 0 bases at V and 3 bases at J, with 12 bases between the two ends. In germline, CDR1 is SGDLS, CDR2 YYNGEE. This CDR3 is built from 15 residues. The CDR3 region has the DNA TGTGCCAGCAGCGTAGAGGGTGGAAAATACACTGAAGCTTTCTTT. This sequence encodes CASSVEGGKYTEAFF.

The chain combines TRBV4-1 with TRBJ2-2; TRBD1 matches 7 bases. V dropped 4 bases and J dropped 2; count of bases not matched to a gene: 4. This CDR3 has 15 residues. Germline CDR1 MGHRA, CDR2 YSYEKL. In DNA form, the CDR3 reads TGCGCCAGCAGCCGTGGGACAGTAAACACCGGGGAGCTGTTTTTT. Its protein is CASSRGTVNTGELFF.

The rearrangement uses TRBV27 and TRBJ2-1; 9 bases agree with TRBD1. The J segment lost 6 bases and the V segment lost 3 bases, leaving 9 bases of the junction unmatched. There are 16 residues in the CDR3. Germline V lookup: CDR1 MNHEY, CDR2 SMNVEV (reference sequence). This CDR3 is CASSLRQGGYPNEQFF. The CDR3 region has the DNA TGTGCCAGCAGTTTGCGACAGGGGGGATACCCCAATGAGCAGTTCTTC.

In this sample, this clone turned up once. This chain joins TRBV6-5 and TRBJ1-1; no reliable D call. Looked up from germline, CDR1 is MNHEY and CDR2 is SVGAGI. The CDR3 totals 12 residues. The CDR3 nucleotides read TGTCGTTCGGGCAGAATGAACACTGAAGCTTTCTTT. It is translated as CRSGRMNTEAFF.

The chain carries TRBV27 and TRBJ1-4; D might be TRBD1 (6 bases). The CDR3 runs 15 residues. Germline CDR1 MNHEY, CDR2 SMNVEV (reference sequence). Trimming pared 5 bases from V and 4 bases from J, leaving 14 bases between. The CDR3 DNA reads as TGTGCCAGCAGTGCGATACAGGGAAATAATGAAAAACTGTTTTTT. Translating it yields CASSAIQGNNEKLFF. Together with reference TRBV27 and TRBJ1-4, the CDR3 gives the full variable domain: EAQVTQNPRYLITVTGKKLTVTCSQNMNHEYMSWYRQDPGLGLRQIYYSMNVEVTDKGDVPEGYKVSRKEKRNFPLILESPSPNQTSLYFCASSAIQGNNEKLFFGSGTQLSVL.

This clone occurred once. The chain employs TRBV27 and TRBJ2-5; TRBD2 matches at 8 bases. The CDR3 has 18 residues. Per germline, CDR1 MNHEY and CDR2 SMNVEV (reference sequence). J lost 5 bases, V lost 0 bases, and 14 bases had no gene match. The CDR3 reads CASSLSRTSREGGETQYF. The CDR3 region has the DNA TGTGCCAGCAGTTTATCGAGGACGAGTCGGGAGGGGGGGGAGACCCAGTACTTC.

The genes are TRBV5-1 and TRBJ2-1; D may be TRBD1 or TRBD2 (5 bases each). The CDR3 consists of 14 residues. Germline V gives CDR1 SGHRS, CDR2 YFSETQ. V was shortened by 0 bases and J by 4 bases, with 8 bases between the two germline ends. In nucleotides, the CDR3 is TGCGCCAGCAGCTTGGGAGAGGGGTACAATGAGCAGTTCTTC. It translates to CASSLGEGYNEQFF.

The chain carries TRBV19 and TRBJ1-5, with a tentative D call TRBD1 (5 bases). Germline V gene data show CDR1 as LNHDA and CDR2 as SQIVND (reference sequence). With 7 bases removed from V and 6 bases from J, the gap between germline ends came to 19 bases. CDR3 size: 15 residues. CDR3 sequence reads: CASMVSGEVGQPQHF. In DNA, the CDR3 is TGTGCCAGTATGGTATCGGGGGAGGTCGGTCAGCCCCAGCATTTT.

The genes are TRBV11-2 and TRBJ2-3; 7 bases are shared with TRBD1. Unmatched junction bases numbered 3, after V lost 2 bases and J lost 1 base. The CDR3 is 15 residues long. CDR1 and CDR2 from the germline V gene are SGHAT and FQNNGV. CDR3 amino acids: CASSLRGTGTDTQYF. The CDR3 bases are TGTGCCAGCAGCTTAAGGGGGACAGGCACAGATACGCAGTATTTT. Filled out from reference TRBV11-2 and TRBJ2-3, the complete variable domain reads EAGVAQSPRYKIIEKRQSVAFWCNPISGHATLYWYQQILGQGPKLLIQFQNNGVVDDSQLPKDRFSAERLKGVDSTLKIQPAKLEDSAVYLCASSLRGTGTDTQYFGPGTRLTVL.

The chain is built from TRBV5-1 and TRBJ2-7; 7 bases map to TRBD2. The CDR3 consists of 14 residues. Trimming at V came to 4 bases and at J to 7 bases, leaving 11 bases not matched to a gene. Germline CDR1 SGHRS, CDR2 YFSETQ. In DNA form, the CDR3 reads TGCGCCAGCAGCACCAGCGGGGCCCGCCTGGAGCAGTACTTC. This gives the protein CASSTSGARLEQYF.

In this sample, this clone turned up a few times. The rearrangement links TRBV5-1 to TRBJ2-5; D is uncertain. The CDR3 spans 14 residues. The germline CDR1 and CDR2 sequences are SGHRS and YFSETQ. Trimming shortened V by 0 bases and J by 5 bases, and 11 bases separated the two germline ends. CDR3 nucleotides: TGCGCCAGCAGCTTGGGTGGTAGCCGGGAGACCCAGTACTTC. Its translation is CASSLGGSRETQYF.

The V gene is TRBV2, the J gene TRBJ2-1, with 14 bases identical to TRBD2. CDR3 size: 17 residues. The J segment lost 8 bases and the V segment lost 3 bases, leaving 9 bases of the junction unmatched. Per germline, CDR1 SNHLY and CDR2 FYNNEI. The CDR3 protein is CASSDPGLAGVVDEQFF. The CDR3 region has the DNA TGTGCCAGCAGTGATCCGGGACTAGCGGGAGTAGTAGATGAGCAGTTCTTC.

Only a few counts were recorded for this clone. The rearrangement uses TRBV9 and TRBJ1-1; the D is unclear. CDR3 size: 14 residues. Germline V gives CDR1 SGDLS, CDR2 YYNGEE. V was cut by 0 bases and J by 0 bases, with 6 bases left in between. The chain's CDR3 is CASSVAPMNTEAFF. The CDR3 nucleotides read TGTGCCAGCAGCGTAGCACCGATGAACACTGAAGCTTTCTTT.

V usage is TRBV6-1 and J usage is TRBJ2-1; D remains ambiguous. Trimming cost V 1 base and J 7 bases, with 2 bases left between them. Germline CDR1 and CDR2: MNHNS and SASEGT. The CDR3 has 11 residues. CDR3 amino acids: CASSEGNEQFF. CDR3 nucleotide sequence: TGTGCCAGCAGTGAAGGAAATGAGCAGTTCTTC.

The V and J genes are TRBV6-1 and TRBJ2-7, with D unclear. In germline, CDR1 is MNHNS, CDR2 SASEGT. This CDR3 spans 15 amino acids. The ends were cut back, 3 bases at V and 0 bases at J, with 12 bases in the middle. The CDR3 reads CASSDGSHPSYEQYF. CDR3 DNA sequence: TGTGCCAGCAGTGACGGCAGCCACCCCTCCTACGAGCAGTACTTC.

The chain recombines TRBV4-2 with TRBJ1-3; the D is unclear. The CDR3 runs to 17 residues. Germline assignment: CDR1 LGHNA and CDR2 YNFKEQ. V lost 2 bases to trimming and J lost 0 bases, with 14 bases between them. The CDR3 here is CASSQSLGTDSGNTIYF. The CDR3 DNA is TGTGCCAGCAGCCAATCGCTCGGCACGGACTCTGGAAACACCATATATTTT.

The V and J genes are TRBV5-8 and TRBJ1-3; TRBD1 aligns across 8 bases. The germline CDR1 and CDR2 sequences are SGHTS and YDEGEE. The CDR3 runs 18 residues. J lost 8 bases, V lost 2 bases, and 18 bases had no gene match. The CDR3 reads CASSLGFGQGYKDDTIYF. The CDR3 nucleotides are TGTGCCAGCAGCTTAGGCTTCGGACAGGGATACAAAGACGACACCATATATTTT.

This clone has only a few counts. The V call is TRBV6-1, the J call TRBJ1-1; D remains ambiguous. The V gene's germline CDR1 is MNHNS and CDR2 SASEGT. Trimming pared 6 bases from V and 1 base from J, leaving 9 bases between. This CDR3 is built from 13 residues. CDR3 loop: CASSPSENTEAFF. CDR3 nucleotide sequence: TGTGCCAGCAGCCCGTCGGAGAACACTGAAGCTTTCTTT.

The chain employs TRBV7-9 and TRBJ1-2; the match to TRBD1 covers 7 bases. V shed 5 bases, J shed 2 bases, and the junction held 2 bases outside the gene matches. The germline V gene has CDR1 SEHNR and CDR2 FQNEAQ (reference sequence). The CDR3 is made up of 13 amino acids. CDR3 in DNA: TGTGCCAGCAGCCCGGGACAGAACTATGGCTACACCTTC. Its translation is CASSPGQNYGYTF.

The V gene is TRBV6-6, the J gene TRBJ1-4; no definite D call. CDR3 length equals 15 residues. Germline V gene lookup returns CDR1 MNHNY and CDR2 SVGAGI (reference sequence). Trimming removed 5 bases at V and 0 bases at J, with 10 bases between. In nucleotides, the CDR3 is TGTGCCAGCAGTCAGACGAGTACAACTAATGAAAAACTGTTTTTT. It is translated as CASSQTSTTNEKLFF.

This rearrangement joins TRBV2 to TRBJ2-7, with D perhaps TRBD1 (6 bases). Between the trimmed V and J ends, which lost 1 base and 1 base, there was a span of 8 bases. CDR1 is SNHLY and CDR2 is FYNNEI in the germline V gene. The CDR3 extends over 14 amino acids. Here the CDR3 reads CASSEGQVSYEQYF. Written as DNA, the CDR3 is TGTGCCAGCAGTGAAGGACAGGTTTCCTACGAGCAGTACTTC.

CDR3 in amino acids: CAISEPGEKLFF. DNA for the CDR3: TGTGCCATCAGTGAGCCCGGGGAAAAACTGTTTTTT. The gene calls are TRBV10-3 and TRBJ1-4; D is unclear. V dropped 2 bases and J dropped 8 bases, with 6 bases sitting between them. CDR3 length: 12 amino acids. Germline CDR1 is ENHRY and CDR2 is SYGVKD.

This chain's CDR3 is CASTKVGIGENIQYF. In DNA form, the CDR3 reads TGTGCCAGCACCAAAGTGGGGATCGGCGAAAACATTCAGTACTTC. The chain couples TRBV28 to TRBJ2-4, with D unresolved. Per the germline V gene, CDR1 is MDHEN and CDR2 is SYDVKM. Trimming removed 7 bases at V and 5 bases at J, with 18 bases between. This CDR3 region has 15 residues. The full variable domain, with the rest looked up from reference TRBV28 and TRBJ2-4, is DVKVTQSSRYLVKRTGEKVFLECVQDMDHENMFWYRQDPGLGLRLIYFSYDVKMKEKGDIPEGYSVSREKKERFSLILESASTNQTSMYLCASTKVGIGENIQYFGAGTRLSVL.

This rearrangement joins TRBV7-9 to TRBJ1-1; D is perhaps TRBD1 (6 bases). CDR3 size: 15 residues. Between the trimmed V and J ends, which lost 3 bases and 1 base, there was a span of 12 bases. Germline assignment: CDR1 SEHNR and CDR2 FQNEAQ (reference sequence). In DNA form, the CDR3 reads TGTGCCAGCAGCTTCGAGGGGGGGAAGAACACTGAAGCTTTCTTT. Translated, it gives CASSFEGGKNTEAFF.

The rearrangement links TRBV19 to TRBJ2-1; 11 nucleotides agree with TRBD2. CDR1 and CDR2 from the germline V gene are LNHDA and SQIVND (reference sequence). The junction had 12 bases not matched to a gene; V was cut back by 8 bases and J by 9 bases. There are 15 residues in the CDR3. The CDR3 protein is CASQPGLAEGVEQFF. The CDR3 nucleotides read TGTGCCAGTCAACCGGGACTAGCGGAGGGGGTTGAGCAGTTCTTC.

The rearrangement links TRBV6-1 to TRBJ2-6; no clear D. The CDR3 totals 15 residues. V gave up 4 bases and J gave up 4 bases, with 11 bases separating them. Per the germline V gene, CDR1 is MNHNS and CDR2 is SASEGT. The CDR3 region is CASSVSASGANVLTF. CDR3 nucleotide sequence: TGTGCCAGCAGTGTATCAGCGTCCGGGGCCAACGTCCTGACTTTC.

This chain connects TRBV30 to TRBJ1-4; 7 bases line up with TRBD1. V shed 5 bases and J 8 bases; nucleotides not matched to a gene: 8. This CDR3 contains 13 residues. From germline, CDR1 is GTSNPN and CDR2 SVGIG (reference sequence). CDR3 region: CAWAPGGKEKLFF. CDR3 DNA: TGTGCCTGGGCCCCAGGGGGAAAAGAAAAACTGTTTTTT.

The CDR3 sequence: CASSSQGGMAYGYTF. CDR3 in DNA: TGTGCCAGCAGTTCCCAGGGGGGGATGGCCTATGGCTACACCTTC. This sequence joins TRBV28 and TRBJ1-2, with TRBD1 identical over 7 bases. The CDR3 covers 15 residues. The J segment lost 4 bases and the V segment lost 4 bases, leaving 9 bases of the junction unmatched. Germline CDR1 and CDR2: MDHEN and SYDVKM.